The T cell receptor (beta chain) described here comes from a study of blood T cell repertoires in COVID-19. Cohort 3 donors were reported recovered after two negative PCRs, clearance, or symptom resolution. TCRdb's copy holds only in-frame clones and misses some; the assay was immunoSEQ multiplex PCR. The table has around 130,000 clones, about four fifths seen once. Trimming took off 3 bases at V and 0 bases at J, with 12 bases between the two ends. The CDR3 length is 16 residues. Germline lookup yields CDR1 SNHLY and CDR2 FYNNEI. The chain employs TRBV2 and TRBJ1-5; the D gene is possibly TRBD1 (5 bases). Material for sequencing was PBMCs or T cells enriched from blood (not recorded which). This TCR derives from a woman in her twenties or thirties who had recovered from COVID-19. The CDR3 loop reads CASSDPRGDSNQPQHF. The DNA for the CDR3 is TGTGCCAGCAGTGACCCCCGGGGGGATAGCAATCAGCCCCAGCATTTT.